These 30 T cell receptor delta chains came from one sample sequenced in a study of gamma-delta chains in newborns, infants, children. TCRdb reran clone calling via CATT on the reads. The data contain several thousand delta-chain clones, 3% to 4% of them seen just once; the ten biggest clones take up approximately 15%. The specimen was blood. These receptors originate from a child who was a newborn, infant or young child, either healthy, febrile or measles-vaccinated (not recorded which).

To note about this clone: TCRdb records a much larger clone's protein for this DNA, with a difference at residue 9 that likely arises from a read error; the protein given is the translation of the DNA. This chain joins TRDV2 and TRDJ3; a weak D match, TRDD3 (5 bases). Per the germline V gene, CDR1 is GEAIGNYY and CDR2 is EKD. The CDR3 contains 14 residues. CDR3 residues: CACDGLGDNRQMFF. In nucleotides, the CDR3 is TGTGCCTGTGACGGGCTGGGAGACAACCGACAGATGTTTTTC.

This clone was detected a few times. The chain has TRDV2 and TRDJ3; 8 positions agree with TRDD3. V lost 1 base, J lost 2 bases, and 6 bases stayed unmatched. The CDR3 sequence is 18 residues long. Germline CDR1 GEAIGNYY, CDR2 EKD. CDR3 residues: CACDTGGFLTWDTRQMFF. CDR3 DNA sequence: TGTGCCTGTGACACTGGGGGATTCCTTACCTGGGACACCCGACAGATGTTTTTC.

V and J are TRDV1 and TRDJ2; TRDD3 matches at 8 bases. TCRdb does not report a J gene; here it was assigned by matching the DNA to germline references. The CDR3 runs to 18 residues. V lost 3 bases to trimming and J lost 4 bases; unmatched junction nucleotides: 13. Per the germline V gene, CDR1 is TSWWSYY and CDR2 is QGS. Written as DNA, the CDR3 is TGTGCTCTTGGGGATTCCCGTTACTGGGGGGATCCGACAGCACAACTCTTCTTT. It is translated as CALGDSRYWGDPTAQLFF.

This clone was counted only a few times. The germline gene is not matched at one end of the junction; a read error may be the cause. The J gene is TRDJ3, the V gene TRDV2; 12 bases map to TRDD3. The CDR3 is 20 residues long. CDR1 and CDR2 from the germline V gene are GEAIGNYY and EKD. The CDR3 nucleotides are TGTGCCTGTGACACCAAAACTGGGGGATACAGATCCTGGGACACCCGACGGATGTTTTTC. It is translated as CACDTKTGGYRSWDTRRMFF.

This clone is medium-sized. The V and J genes are TRDV2 and TRDJ3; TRDD3 agrees at 9 bases. The CDR3 extends over 19 amino acids. Germline-derived CDR1 and CDR2 are GEAIGNYY and EKD. J was trimmed by 0 bases and V by 3 bases; bases with no gene match: 8. The CDR3 reads CACDRKYWGSSWDTRQMFF. CDR3 DNA: TGTGCCTGTGACCGGAAGTACTGGGGGAGCTCCTGGGACACCCGACAGATGTTTTTC.

Of note for this clone: A single base is all that separates this from a far larger clone, so a read error is likely. Other DNA variants within this sample encode the same CDR3. This chain uses TRDV2 with TRDJ3; D gene uncertain. Germline V lookup: CDR1 GEAIGNYY, CDR2 EKD. CDR3 length: 13 residues. The CDR3 sequence: CACDTWDTRQMFF. CDR3 coding DNA: TGTGCCTGCGACACCTGGGACACCCGACAGATGTTTTTC.

This clone was detected only a few times. V is TRDV2 and J is TRDJ3, with 7 bases fitting TRDD3. V gave up 3 bases and J gave up 2 bases; unmatched junction bases: 6. The CDR3 loop spans 17 amino acids. Germline loops: CDR1 GEAIGNYY, CDR2 EKD. This chain's CDR3 is CACDAILGPWDTRQMFF. The CDR3 region has the DNA TGTGCCTGTGACGCTATACTGGGGCCCTGGGACACCCGACAGATGTTTTTC.

Concerning this clone: Germline is not matched at one junction end, which may reflect a read error. The rearrangement links TRDV2 to TRDJ3, with TRDD3 matching over 8 bases. CDR1 and CDR2 from the germline V gene are GEAIGNYY and EKD. The CDR3 runs 20 residues. CDR3 coding DNA: TGTGCCCGTGACACTGTACTGGGGATACAAGACTCCTGGGACACCCGACAGATGTTTTTC. Residues: CARDTVLGIQDSWDTRQMFF.

By share, this clone ranks as medium-sized. This specimen includes other DNA sequences encoding the same CDR3. The J gene is TRDJ3, the V gene TRDV2; tentative D call: TRDD3 (6 bases). The length of the CDR3 is 20 residues. V lost 0 bases and J 1 base, leaving 18 bases between the germline ends. Germline CDR1 and CDR2: GEAIGNYY and EKD. CDR3 bases: TGTGCCTGTGACACCGGCTGGGGACCCTCGGGTTCCTGGGACACCCGACAGATGTTTTTC. Translating gives CACDTGWGPSGSWDTRQMFF.

This clone occurred a few times. Different DNA sequences within this sample yield the same CDR3. The rearrangement uses TRDV2 and TRDJ3, with 11 bases aligning to TRDD3. The germline V gene encodes CDR1 GEAIGNYY and CDR2 EKD. This CDR3 has 19 amino acids. J gave up 0 bases and V 3 bases, and 6 bases lay outside the gene matches. Here the CDR3 DNA reads TGTGCCTGTGACCAGGTACTGGGGGATAGCTCCTGGGACACCCGACAGATGTTTTTC. Protein product: CACDQVLGDSSWDTRQMFF.

Regarding this clone: This could be a read error, since a much larger clone is one nucleotide away. Other DNA sequences within the sample encode an identical CDR3. V usage is TRDV2 and J usage is TRDJ1; 8 positions match TRDD3. CDR3 size: 17 residues. V shed 7 bases and J 0 bases; nucleotides not matched to a gene: 15. Germline values: CDR1 GEAIGNYY, CDR2 EKD. The CDR3 DNA follows: TGTGCCTGCGACCGTACTGGGGGTCTTATCCACACCGATAAACTCATCTTT. It codes for CACDRTGGLIHTDKLIF.

This clone occurred a few times. This could be a read error, since a much larger clone is one nucleotide away. The chain uses TRDV2 and TRDJ3; 12 nucleotides align to TRDD3. The J segment lost 0 bases and the V segment lost 2 bases, leaving 7 bases of the junction unmatched. This CDR3 has 20 amino acids. Per the germline V gene, CDR1 is GEAIGNYY and CDR2 is EKD. DNA for the CDR3: TGTGCCTGTGACAATGTACTGGGGGATACCCCCTCCTGGGACACCCGACAGATGTTTTTC. Protein sequence: CACDNVLGDTPSWDTRQMFF.

In this sample, this clone is medium-sized. J is TRDJ3 and V is TRDV2; D gene ambiguous. The CDR3 covers 17 residues. Trimming took off 0 bases at V and 0 bases at J, with 8 bases between the two ends. The germline CDR1 and CDR2 sequences are GEAIGNYY and EKD. The CDR3 protein is CACDTLRTSWDTRQMFF. CDR3 DNA: TGTGCCTGTGACACCCTAAGGACCTCCTGGGACACCCGACAGATGTTTTTC.

As to this clone: At one end, the junction sequence differs from germline, possibly due to a read error. V gene TRDV2 combines with J gene TRDJ1, with 7 bases lining up with TRDD3. Germline V CDR1 and CDR2: GEAIGNYY, EKD. The CDR3 runs to 19 residues. In nucleotides, the CDR3 is TGTGCCTGTGACGGTTTACTGGGGACCATGAGGGGGTACACCGATAAACCCATCTTT. Translation: CACDGLLGTMRGYTDKPIF.

Of note for this clone: A much bigger clone sits one base away, suggesting this may be a read error. This chain joins TRDV2 and TRDJ3; TRDD3 agrees at 8 bases. Trimming cost V 0 bases and J 0 bases; bases outside gene matches: 6. This CDR3 is 19 amino acids long. Germline V gene sequence: CDR1 GEAIGNYY, CDR2 EKD. The CDR3 DNA reads TGTGCCTGTGACACCATACTGGGGGTTAGCTCCTGGGACACCCGACAGATGTTTTTC. Translating gives CACDTILGVSSWDTRQMFF.

By its share, this clone is medium-sized. The chain combines TRDV2 with TRDJ3; 13 positions agree with TRDD3. The CDR3 contains 19 residues. V was clipped by 5 bases and J by 2 bases; unmatched bases: 8. Germline values: CDR1 GEAIGNYY, CDR2 EKD. The chain's CDR3 is CACVVLGDTRTWDTRQMFF. The CDR3 DNA is TGTGCCTGTGTAGTACTGGGGGATACGAGAACCTGGGACACCCGACAGATGTTTTTC.

On this clone itself: TCRdb's protein and the DNA translation differ at residue 3; the protein here comes from the DNA. The chain has TRDV2 and TRDJ2; 10 positions agree with TRDD3. CDR3 length: 18 residues. The germline CDR1 and CDR2 sequences are GEAIGNYY and EKD. As DNA, the CDR3 is TGTGCCTATGACTCGATACTGGGGGATCAGCAATTGACAGCACAACTCTTCTTT. This sequence encodes CAYDSILGDQQLTAQLFF.

By its share, this clone is medium-sized. The sample holds other DNA sequences that translate to the same CDR3. The V gene is TRDV2, the J gene TRDJ3; 11 bases are shared with TRDD3. V lost 1 base, J lost 0 bases, and 4 bases stayed unmatched. Germline CDR1 GEAIGNYY, CDR2 EKD. The CDR3 covers 19 residues. The CDR3 region has the DNA TGTGCCTGTGACACTGGGGGATACGCAAGCTCCTGGGACACCCGACAGATGTTTTTC. It specifies CACDTGGYASSWDTRQMFF.

This clone turned up a few times. The translation of this DNA and the TCRdb protein of a much larger clone differ at residue 12, probably owing to a read error; the protein shown here is translated from the DNA. CDR3 loop: CACVGLLGDTGGKLIF. The CDR3 DNA sequence: TGTGCCTGTGTGGGACTACTGGGGGATACGGGCGGTAAACTCATCTTT. This chain links TRDV2 with TRDJ1; 13 bases agree with TRDD3. Germline V gene data show CDR1 as GEAIGNYY and CDR2 as EKD. Trimming took 5 bases from V and 7 from J; bases not matched to a gene: 12. The CDR3 extends over 16 amino acids.

Points on this clone: For this DNA, TCRdb reports the protein of a much larger clone, which diverges at residue 10, most likely from a read error; the protein presented here is translated directly from the DNA. This specimen includes other DNA sequences encoding the same CDR3. V usage is TRDV2 and J usage is TRDJ3; TRDD3 matches 9 bases. Germline V lookup: CDR1 GEAIGNYY, CDR2 EKD. The CDR3 spans 18 residues. The V segment lost 0 bases and the J segment 2 bases; nucleotides outside the gene matches: 4. CDR3 sequence: CACDTGGYSPWDTRQMFF. The CDR3 DNA reads as TGTGCCTGTGACACCGGGGGATACTCGCCCTGGGACACCCGACAGATGTTTTTC.

In this sample, this clone turned up a few times. This likely stems from a read error, as it lies one base from a far larger clone. Other DNA sequences from this sample encode an identical CDR3 as well. The chain links TRDV2 to TRDJ3, with 7 bases that match TRDD3. This CDR3 has 16 residues. J gave up 1 base and V 3 bases, and 2 bases lay outside the gene matches. Germline V gives CDR1 GEAIGNYY, CDR2 EKD. CDR3 protein: CACDWGSSWDTRQMFF. Written as DNA, the CDR3 is TGTGCCTGTGACTGGGGGAGTTCCTGGGACACCCGACAGATGTTTTTC.

As regards this clone: A much larger clone is a single base away; this may be a read error. This rearrangement joins TRDV2 to TRDJ3; maybe TRDD3 (5 bases). TCRdb offers no J gene call, so here the DNA was matched to germline to obtain one. The length of the CDR3 is 20 residues. V lost 0 bases, J lost 0 bases, and 17 bases lay in between. The germline V gene has CDR1 GEAIGNYY and CDR2 EKD. In nucleotides, the CDR3 is TGTGCCTGTGACACCGTTTGGGCTGGGCGCTACTCCTGGGACACCCGACAGATGTTTTTC. It yields the protein CACDTVWAGRYSWDTRQMFF.

To note about this clone: This may be a read error: a much more frequent sequence differs by one nucleotide. Other nucleotide sequences in the sample specify the same CDR3. The chain carries TRDV2 and TRDJ3, with D possibly TRDD3 on 6 matching bases. Trimming took 1 base from V and 0 from J, leaving 15 bases between them. This CDR3 contains 19 residues. CDR1 and CDR2 (germline): GEAIGNYY, EKD. The CDR3 spells CACDTGGYASSWDTRQMFF. The CDR3 DNA sequence: TGTGCCTGTGACACTGGGGGGTACGCAAGCTCCTGGGACACCCGACAGATGTTTTTC.

This clone turned up a few times. One base away lies a much larger clone, so this may be a sequencing read error. The J gene is TRDJ3, the V gene TRDV2; 9 bases fit TRDD3. This CDR3 is built from 20 residues. CDR1 and CDR2 from the germline V gene are GEAIGNYY and EKD. Trimming at V came to 0 bases and at J to 0 bases, leaving 8 bases not matched to a gene. This CDR3 reads CACDTAGGFGSSWDTRQMFF. The CDR3 DNA reads as TGTGCCTGTGACACCGCTGGGGGATTTGGGAGCTCCTGGGACACCCGACAGATGTTTTTC.

Sample share makes this clone medium-sized. The chain employs TRDV2 and TRDJ3; possibly TRDD3 for D (5 bases). Germline CDR1 is GEAIGNYY and CDR2 is EKD. Trimming removed 3 bases at V and 7 bases at J, with 9 bases between. The CDR3 consists of 14 residues. CDR3 protein: CACDGLGDTRQMFF. The CDR3 nucleotides are TGTGCCTGTGACGGGCTGGGAGACACCCGACAGATGTTTTTC.

This clone appeared a few times. The J gene is TRDJ3, the V gene TRDV2; 13 bases are shared with TRDD3. The V and J ends lost 2 bases and 3 bases, in that order; junction bases with no gene match: 9. CDR1 is GEAIGNYY, CDR2 EKD, per germline. This CDR3 spans 20 amino acids. The CDR3 sequence: CACDILGDTLDYWDTRQMFF. CDR3 DNA sequence: TGTGCCTGTGACATACTGGGGGATACGCTGGACTACTGGGACACCCGACAGATGTTTTTC.

Details on this clone: The likely explanation is a read error, given a far larger clone one base away. In the same sample, other DNA sequences code for this CDR3. The V call is TRDV2, the J call TRDJ3; 12 positions match TRDD3. Germline CDR1 reads GEAIGNYY; CDR2 reads EKD. CDR3 length: 18 amino acids. CDR3 DNA sequence: TGTGCCTGTGACAATACTGGGGGATACTCCTGGGACACCCGACAGATGTTCTTC. This gives the protein CACDNTGGYSWDTRQMFF.

V gene assignment gives TRDV2, but the J gene was left uncalled; TRDD3, as called in the table, went unchecked against the DNA. Looked up from germline, CDR1 is GEAIGNYY and CDR2 is EKD. The CDR3 consists of 20 residues. CDR3 DNA: TGTGCCTGTGATTTAAGAGGGCTGGGGGATACTGCGTGGGACACCCGACAGCTGTTTTTC. It translates to CACDLRGLGDTAWDTRQLFF.

With respect to this clone: The mismatch at residue 9 between this DNA's translation and the TCRdb protein of a much larger clone likely reflects a read error; the protein shown is translated from the DNA. V gene TRDV2 combines with J gene TRDJ3, with 9 nucleotides matching TRDD3. CDR3 size: 18 residues. Trimming at V came to 0 bases and at J to 3 bases, leaving 5 bases not matched to a gene. Germline CDR1 and CDR2: GEAIGNYY and EKD. The CDR3: CACDTGGYTSWDTRQMFF. In DNA, the CDR3 is TGTGCCTGTGACACCGGGGGATACACGAGCTGGGACACCCGACAGATGTTTTTC.

As to this clone: It differs at one base from a far larger clone, so likely a read error. This chain connects TRDV2 to TRDJ1, with 7 bases lining up with TRDD3. CDR1 and CDR2 from the germline V gene are GEAIGNYY and EKD. The CDR3 runs to 15 residues. V was pared by 1 base and J by 7 bases, with 11 bases of the junction left unmatched. CDR3 sequence: CACDTLGLQSGKLIF. CDR3 in DNA: TGTGCCTGTGACACACTGGGGCTCCAATCCGGTAAACTCATCTTT.